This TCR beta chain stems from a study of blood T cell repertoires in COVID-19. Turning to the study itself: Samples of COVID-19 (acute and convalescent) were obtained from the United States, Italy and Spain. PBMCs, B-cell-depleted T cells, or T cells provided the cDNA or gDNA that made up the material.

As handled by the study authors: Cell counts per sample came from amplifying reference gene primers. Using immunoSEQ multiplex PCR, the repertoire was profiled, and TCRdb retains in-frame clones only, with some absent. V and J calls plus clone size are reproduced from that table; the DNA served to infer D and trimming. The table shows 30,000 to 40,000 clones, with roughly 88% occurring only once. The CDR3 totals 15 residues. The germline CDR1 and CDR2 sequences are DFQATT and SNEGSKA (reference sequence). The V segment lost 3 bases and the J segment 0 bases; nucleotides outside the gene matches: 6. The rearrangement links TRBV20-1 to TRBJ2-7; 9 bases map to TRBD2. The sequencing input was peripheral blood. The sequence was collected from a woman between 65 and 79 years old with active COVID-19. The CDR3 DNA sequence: TGCAGTGCTAGTATAGCGGGGGAGAGCTCCTACGAGCAGTACTTC. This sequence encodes CSASIAGESSYEQYF.